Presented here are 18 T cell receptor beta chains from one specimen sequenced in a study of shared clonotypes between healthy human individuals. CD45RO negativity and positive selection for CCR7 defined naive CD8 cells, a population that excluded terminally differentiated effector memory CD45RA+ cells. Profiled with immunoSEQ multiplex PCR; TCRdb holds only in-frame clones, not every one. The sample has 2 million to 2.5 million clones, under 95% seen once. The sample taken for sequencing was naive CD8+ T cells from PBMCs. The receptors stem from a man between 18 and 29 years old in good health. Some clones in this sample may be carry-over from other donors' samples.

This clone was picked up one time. Here the CDR3 reads CASSAGLAGGGYEQYF. In DNA, the CDR3 is TGTGCCAGCAGCGCTGGACTAGCGGGAGGGGGCTACGAGCAGTACTTC. V is TRBV2 and J is TRBJ2-7; 15 bases agree with TRBD2. Germline V gives CDR1 SNHLY, CDR2 FYNNEI. CDR3 length equals 16 residues. V gave up 6 bases and J gave up 3 bases; unmatched junction bases: 6.

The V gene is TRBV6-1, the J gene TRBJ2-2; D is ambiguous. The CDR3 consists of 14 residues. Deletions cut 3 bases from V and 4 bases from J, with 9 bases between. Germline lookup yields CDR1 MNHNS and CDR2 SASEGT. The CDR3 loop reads CASSDISLTGELFF. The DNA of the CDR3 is TGTGCCAGCAGTGATATCAGTCTCACCGGGGAGCTGTTTTTT.

For the CDR3, the DNA is TGTGCCAGCTCACTAAATTCCAAGAACGAGCAGTACTTC. It specifies CASSLNSKNEQYF. The rearrangement uses TRBV18 and TRBJ2-7, with D hard to call. The CDR3 runs 13 residues. With 4 bases removed from V and 5 bases from J, the gap between germline ends came to 12 bases. Germline CDR1 and CDR2: KGHSH and LQKENI. Filled out from reference TRBV18 and TRBJ2-7, the complete variable domain reads NAGVMQNPRHLVRRRGQEARLRCSPMKGHSHVYWYRQLPEEGLKFMVYLQKENIIDESGMPKERFSAEFPKEGPSILRIQQVVRGDSAAYFCASSLNSKNEQYFGPGTRLTVT.

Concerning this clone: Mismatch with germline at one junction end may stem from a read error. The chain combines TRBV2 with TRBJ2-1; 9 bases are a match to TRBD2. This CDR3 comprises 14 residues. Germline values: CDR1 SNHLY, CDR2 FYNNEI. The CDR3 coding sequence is TGTGCCAGCAGAGAGACTAGCGGTTACAATGATCAGTTCTTC. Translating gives CASRETSGYNDQFF.

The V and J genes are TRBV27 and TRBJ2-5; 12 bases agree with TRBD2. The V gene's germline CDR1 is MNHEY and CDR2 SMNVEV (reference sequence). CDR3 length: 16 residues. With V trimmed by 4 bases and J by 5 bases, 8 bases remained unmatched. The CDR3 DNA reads TGTGCCAGCAGTTCTCGCCTGACTAGCGGGAGCGAGACCCAGTACTTC. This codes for CASSSRLTSGSETQYF.

CDR3 nucleotide sequence: TGTGCCAGCAGTTTATCGGGGGGCCATGAAGCTTTCTTT. This encodes CASSLSGGHEAFF. V and J are TRBV28 and TRBJ1-1; a possible D gene is TRBD1 (6 bases). The ends were cut back, 1 base at V and 7 bases at J, with 10 bases in the middle. The CDR3 loop spans 13 amino acids. Germline CDR1 is MDHEN and CDR2 is SYDVKM.

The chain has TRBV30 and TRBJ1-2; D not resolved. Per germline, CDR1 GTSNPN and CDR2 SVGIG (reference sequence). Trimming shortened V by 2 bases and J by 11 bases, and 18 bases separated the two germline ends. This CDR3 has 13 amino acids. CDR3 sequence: CAWSPRTGWAYTF. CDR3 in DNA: TGTGCCTGGAGTCCTAGGACGGGCTGGGCTTACACCTTC.

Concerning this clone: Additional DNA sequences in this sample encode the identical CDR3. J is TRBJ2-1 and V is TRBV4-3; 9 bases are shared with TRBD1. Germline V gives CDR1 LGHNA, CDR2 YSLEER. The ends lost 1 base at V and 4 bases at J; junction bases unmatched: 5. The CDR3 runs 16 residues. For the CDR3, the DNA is TGCGCCAGCAGCCAAGTCTGGGACAGGGCATACAATGAGCAGTTCTTC. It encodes CASSQVWDRAYNEQFF.

CDR3 coding DNA: TGTGCCAGCAGCTTAGCGACGATCGGGACAGGGTTAGAGAATGAGCAGTTCTTC. The encoded protein is CASSLATIGTGLENEQFF. The chain joins TRBV7-2 to TRBJ2-1, with TRBD1 identical over 9 bases. The J segment lost 7 bases and the V segment lost 0 bases, leaving 13 bases of the junction unmatched. CDR1 is SGHTA and CDR2 is FQGNSA in the germline V gene. The CDR3 runs to 18 residues.

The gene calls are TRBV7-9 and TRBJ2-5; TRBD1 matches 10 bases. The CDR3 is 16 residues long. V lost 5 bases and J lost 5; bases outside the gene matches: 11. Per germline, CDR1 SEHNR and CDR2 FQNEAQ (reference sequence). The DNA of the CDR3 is TGTGCCAGCAGCCATACCCCGGGACAGGGGAAGGAGACCCAGTACTTC. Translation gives CASSHTPGQGKETQYF.

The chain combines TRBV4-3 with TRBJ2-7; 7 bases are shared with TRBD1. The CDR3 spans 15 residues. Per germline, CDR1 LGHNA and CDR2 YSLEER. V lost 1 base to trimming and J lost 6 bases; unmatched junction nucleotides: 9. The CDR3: CASSQGKRGPREQYF. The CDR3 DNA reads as TGCGCCAGCAGCCAAGGGAAAAGGGGGCCCCGCGAGCAGTACTTC.

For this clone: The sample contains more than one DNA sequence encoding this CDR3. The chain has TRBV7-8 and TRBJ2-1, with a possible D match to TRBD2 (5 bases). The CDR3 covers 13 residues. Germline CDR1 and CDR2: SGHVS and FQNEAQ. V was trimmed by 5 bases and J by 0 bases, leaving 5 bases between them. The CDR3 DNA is TGTGCCAGCAGCGGGAGCTCCTACAATGAGCAGTTCTTC. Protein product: CASSGSSYNEQFF.

In DNA form, the CDR3 reads TGTGCCAGCAGCTTAGGAACGGGAGTGCGCACAGATACGCAGTATTTT. Protein: CASSLGTGVRTDTQYF. The chain links TRBV7-9 to TRBJ2-3; D perhaps matches TRBD2 (6 bases). Germline assignment: CDR1 SEHNR and CDR2 FQNEAQ (reference sequence). The V end was cut by 1 base, the J end by 1 base, with 12 bases between. CDR3 length: 16 residues.

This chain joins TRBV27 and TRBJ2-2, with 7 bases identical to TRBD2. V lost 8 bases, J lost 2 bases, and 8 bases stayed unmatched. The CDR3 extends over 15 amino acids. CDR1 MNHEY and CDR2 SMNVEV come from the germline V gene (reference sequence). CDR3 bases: TGTGCCAGCCTTGGGCGGGAGCGCAACACCGGGGAGCTGTTTTTT. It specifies CASLGRERNTGELFF.

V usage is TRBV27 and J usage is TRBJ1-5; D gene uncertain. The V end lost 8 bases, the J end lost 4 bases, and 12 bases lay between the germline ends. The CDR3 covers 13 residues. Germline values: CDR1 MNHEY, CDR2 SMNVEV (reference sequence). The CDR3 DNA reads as TGTGCCAGCGCCCTCGGCCCAAATCAGCCCCAGCATTTT. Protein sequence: CASALGPNQPQHF.

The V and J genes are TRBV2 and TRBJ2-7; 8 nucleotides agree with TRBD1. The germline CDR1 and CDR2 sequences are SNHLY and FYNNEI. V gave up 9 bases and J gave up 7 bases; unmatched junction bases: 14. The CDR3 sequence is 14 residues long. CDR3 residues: CASVQGDLLWEQYF. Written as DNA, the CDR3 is TGTGCCAGTGTACAGGGGGACCTCCTATGGGAGCAGTACTTC.

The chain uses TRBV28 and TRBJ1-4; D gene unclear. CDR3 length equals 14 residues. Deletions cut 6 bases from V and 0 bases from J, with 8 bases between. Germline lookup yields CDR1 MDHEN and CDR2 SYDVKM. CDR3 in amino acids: CASRAITTNEKLFF. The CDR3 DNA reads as TGTGCCAGCAGGGCCATAACAACTAATGAAAAACTGTTTTTT.

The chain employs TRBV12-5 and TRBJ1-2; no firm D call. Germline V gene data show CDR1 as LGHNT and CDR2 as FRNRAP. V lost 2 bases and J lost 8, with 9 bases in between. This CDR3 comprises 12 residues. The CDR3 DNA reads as TGTGCTAGTGGTTTGAGTACAAGCGGCTACACCTTC. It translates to CASGLSTSGYTF.